A single sample gave rise to the 17 T cell receptor beta chains below, sequenced in a study of tumor-infiltrating lymphocytes in primary liver carcinoma. Using a constant-region primer together with ProtoScript II reverse transcriptase, TCR beta cDNA was made from about 500 ng of total RNA. Three nested multiplex PCR rounds, a slightly modified ARM-PCR method, built the TCR beta libraries. TRBV1-TRBV30 forward primers paired with a C-beta reverse primer were used in the first two PCR rounds, which ran roughly 9 cycles each. TCRdb re-called the multiplex PCR reads through MiXCR, storing one row per CDR3 protein. The table shows 95,000 to 150,000 distinct CDR3 sequences, with around 60% occurring only once. Co-extraction of RNA and DNA was performed on about 20-32 mg of unsorted bulk tissue. Specimen: liver tumor tissue from sampling region 1. As to subset: tumor region T1, superior pole. The receptors shown here come from a woman between 55 and 75 years old with primary liver carcinoma and hepatitis B virus infection.

This clonotype was picked up many times. The CDR3 spells CASSSRIAGSYEQYF. The CDR3 DNA is TGTGCCAGCAGCTCCCGGATAGCGGGCTCCTACGAGCAGTACTTC. The gene calls are TRBV5-6 and TRBJ2-7; 7 bases are a match to TRBD2. Per the germline V gene, CDR1 is SGHDT and CDR2 is YYEEEE. Germline trimming cut 3 bases from V and 0 bases from J; bases unmatched to any gene: 6. This CDR3 region has 15 residues.

Concerning this clonotype itself: A much larger clone is a single base away; this may be a read error. The J gene is TRBJ2-7, the V gene TRBV7-9, with no clear D. The V and J ends lost 0 bases and 9 bases respectively, with 15 bases between them. The germline V gene has CDR1 SEHNR and CDR2 FQNEAQ (reference sequence). The CDR3 runs to 14 residues. The CDR3 DNA reads as TGTGCCAGCAGCTTAGCAGGGTCGAGGAACGGGCAGTACTTC. Protein: CASSLAGSRNGQYF.

There are many counts of this clonotype. The rearrangement links TRBV4-1 to TRBJ2-7; 7 nucleotides line up with TRBD1. Germline values: CDR1 MGHRA, CDR2 YSYEKL. This CDR3 is built from 15 residues. Unmatched junction bases numbered 6, after V lost 0 bases and J lost 4 bases. This chain's CDR3 is CASSQDLRGQYEQYF. CDR3 DNA: TGCGCCAGCAGCCAAGATCTTAGGGGGCAATACGAGCAGTACTTC.

On this clonotype itself: One end of the junction does not line up with germline, which may come from a read error. V and J are TRBV6-6 and TRBJ1-2; TRBD1 is a possible D gene (6 bases). Germline V gene data show CDR1 as MNHNY and CDR2 as SVGAGI (reference sequence). This CDR3 is 14 amino acids long. CDR3 protein: CVSSFPGRGGGYTF. As DNA, the CDR3 is TGTGTCAGCAGTTTCCCCGGCAGGGGAGGTGGCTACACCTTC.

This clonotype was detected only a few times. At one of its ends the junction is not consistent with the germline gene, which may arise from a read error. This chain links TRBV5-1 with TRBJ2-1; 13 nucleotides line up with TRBD2. The CDR3 consists of 18 residues. The germline V gene encodes CDR1 SGHRS and CDR2 YFSETQ. CDR3 sequence (DNA): TGCGCCAGCAGCTTGGTAGGACTAGCGGGAGTCCCCTACAATGAGCAGTTTTTC. Amino acid sequence: CASSLVGLAGVPYNEQFF.

In the case of this clonotype: An end of the junction differs from the germline gene, which may be a read error. The gene calls are TRBV11-2 and TRBJ1-4, with D possibly TRBD1 on 6 matching bases. CDR1 and CDR2 from the germline V gene are SGHAT and FQNNGV. The CDR3 has 17 residues. The CDR3 is CASSLNRQAATNEKLFF. As DNA, the CDR3 is TGTGCCAGCAGCCTCAACCGACAGGCTGCAACCAATGAAAAACTGTTTTTT.

This clonotype was found a few times. The CDR3 here is CASSLMGGAGNYGYTF. Here the CDR3 DNA reads TGTGCCAGCAGCTTAATGGGAGGGGCAGGGAACTATGGCTACACCTTC. J is TRBJ1-2 and V is TRBV7-8; TRBD1 is a possible D gene (5 bases). Germline lookup yields CDR1 SGHVS and CDR2 FQNEAQ. Trimming shortened V by 2 bases and J by 2 bases, and 15 bases separated the two germline ends. This CDR3 spans 16 amino acids.

Regarding this clonotype: One base away lies a much larger clone, so this may be a sequencing read error. The V and J genes are TRBV6-1 and TRBJ2-1; no firm D call. The CDR3 covers 11 residues. Germline V lookup: CDR1 MNHNS, CDR2 SASEGT. CDR3 sequence: CSSSEPLHQFF. CDR3 in DNA: TGTTCCAGCAGTGAACCCCTCCACCAGTTCTTC.

With regard to this clonotype: The conserved closing phenylalanine or tryptophan is absent in this CDR3, likely reflecting a read error. The chain employs TRBV12-3 or TRBV12-4 and TRBJ2-1, with TRBD2 identical over 8 bases. The CDR3 is made up of 16 amino acids. The ends lost 3 bases at V and 6 bases at J; junction bases unmatched: 10. As DNA, the CDR3 is TGTGCCAGCAGTTTTGCTAGCGGGTCGAGGTTCAATGAGCAGTTCCCC. Amino acids: CASSFASGSRFNEQFP.

As to this clonotype: The missing conserved phenylalanine or tryptophan at the end of this CDR3 makes a read error likely. The DNA is omitted, as the CDR3 cannot be located on it reliably, and the CDR3 follows TCRdb's listing. The chain is built from TRBV11-3 and TRBJ2-4; the table's D call, TRBD1, has no DNA check behind it. Per the germline V gene, CDR1 is SGHNT and CDR2 is YENEEA. The CDR3 spans 16 amino acids, including both terminal residues. The CDR3: CASSTGTALAKNIEYY.

To note about this clonotype: This sequence may be a read error, since a much larger clone differs from it by one base. The chain joins TRBV4-1 to TRBJ1-4; 8 bases align to TRBD1. Germline CDR1 reads MGHRA; CDR2 reads YSYEKL. The CDR3 totals 17 residues. CDR3 sequence reads: CASNQDSQPGQDEKLFF. The CDR3 DNA reads TGCGCCAGCAACCAAGATAGTCAACCGGGACAGGATGAAAAACTGTTTTTT.

The CDR3 protein is CASRQTSGTTNEQFF. The CDR3 nucleotides are TGTGCCAGCAGGCAGACTAGCGGGACTACCAATGAGCAGTTCTTC. V is TRBV11-2 and J is TRBJ2-1; 11 bases line up with TRBD2. This CDR3 comprises 15 residues. Germline V CDR1 and CDR2: SGHAT, FQNNGV. V lost 6 bases to trimming and J lost 6 bases; unmatched junction nucleotides: 7.

Turning to this clonotype: A much larger clone differs from this one at a single base, so this may be a read error. V and J are TRBV6-1 and TRBJ1-2; 11 bases are a match to TRBD1. This CDR3 contains 16 residues. Germline V CDR1 and CDR2: MNHNS, SASEGT. CDR3 loop: CASSGWDRGNNYCYTF. DNA for the CDR3: TGTGCCAGCAGTGGATGGGACAGGGGGAATAACTATTGCTACACCTTC.

Comment on this clonotype: Its ends do not fully match the called genes, so a read error is possible. The CDR3 nucleotides read TGTGCCAGCAGCCCAACAGGGGGCCGGTCTGGAGACACCATATATTTT. As protein: CASSPTGGRSGDTIYF. This chain connects TRBV12-3 or TRBV12-4 to TRBJ1-3, with 9 bases that match TRBD1. This CDR3 comprises 16 residues.

A remark on this clonotype: A single base separates this from a much larger clone, so it may be a read error. The chain couples TRBV6-1 to TRBJ1-3; tentatively, D is TRBD1 (5 bases). Germline V gene sequence: CDR1 MNHNS, CDR2 SASEGT. This CDR3 has 14 amino acids. The CDR3 spells CANSRQGTGNTIYF. Here the CDR3 DNA reads TGTGCCAACAGTCGCCAGGGTACTGGAAACACCATATATTTT.

This clonotype showed up many times. The genes are TRBV5-1 and TRBJ2-1; possibly TRBD2 for D (6 bases). Trimming stripped 0 bases from V and 3 bases from J, with 13 bases between. The length of the CDR3 is 16 residues. CDR1 is SGHRS, CDR2 YFSETQ, per germline. In nucleotides, the CDR3 is TGCGCCAGCAGCTTGGTTGGGGACTGGAACTACAATGAGCAGTTCTTC. Translated, it gives CASSLVGDWNYNEQFF.

Points on this clonotype: A read error may account for a junction end that differs from germline. The chain combines TRBV11-3 with TRBJ2-1, with TRBD2 matching over 13 bases. Germline lookup yields CDR1 SGHNT and CDR2 YENEEA. The length of the CDR3 is 16 residues. This CDR3 reads CASSLVGTSGTNEHFF. DNA of the CDR3: TGTGCCAGTAGTTTAGTTGGGACTAGCGGGACCAATGAGCACTTCTTC.